What follows are 29 T cell receptor beta chains derived from one specimen sequenced in a study of neurological immune-mediated disorders. TCRdb analysed the 5' RACE reads with MiXCR anew, one entry per CDR3 protein. Of 74,000 or so distinct CDR3 sequences in the sample, roughly 9.5% were seen once. Sequencing was performed on PBMCs. The receptors stem from a man aged 50 or older in good health.

This clonotype was observed at least ten times. The V gene is TRBV3-1, the J gene TRBJ2-2; D is perhaps TRBD1 or TRBD2 (5 bases each). Germline V CDR1 and CDR2: LGHDT, YNNKEL (reference sequence). This CDR3 is built from 15 residues. V lost 3 bases and J 4 bases, leaving 12 bases between the germline ends. In DNA form, the CDR3 reads TGTGCCAGCAGCCAGAGGGGTCAAATCACCGGGGAGCTGTTTTTT. As protein: CASSQRGQITGELFF.

Many counts were recorded for this clonotype. The chain uses TRBV3-1 and TRBJ2-1; no definite D call. CDR1 LGHDT and CDR2 YNNKEL come from the germline V gene (reference sequence). Deletions cut 3 bases from V and 5 bases from J, with 11 bases between. The CDR3 is 14 residues long. The CDR3 loop reads CASSQDLRDNEQFF. The CDR3 DNA reads as TGTGCCAGCAGCCAGGACCTTCGGGACAATGAGCAGTTCTTC.

This clonotype was found many times. The J gene is TRBJ2-7, the V gene TRBV5-1; TRBD2 agrees at 7 bases. The CDR3 spans 16 residues. CDR1 is SGHRS and CDR2 is YFSETQ in the germline V gene. Trimming took 4 bases from V and 1 from J; bases not matched to a gene: 11. CDR3 amino acids: CASSLLSGGSSYEQYF. CDR3 coding DNA: TGCGCCAGCAGCCTCCTTTCGGGCGGGAGTTCCTACGAGCAGTACTTC.

Concerning this clonotype itself: Possible read error: a much larger clone is one base away. The chain carries TRBV3-1 and TRBJ2-2, with D hard to call. CDR3 length equals 18 residues. The V gene lost 0 bases and the J gene lost 0 bases, with 14 bases spanning the gap. In germline, CDR1 is LGHDT, CDR2 YNNKEL (reference sequence). CDR3 sequence: CASSQDALWVANTGELFF. The CDR3 coding sequence is TGTGCCAGCAGCCAAGACGCACTCTGGGTAGCGAACACCGGGGAGCTGTTTTTT. Full variable domain (outside the CDR3, taken from reference TRBV3-1 and TRBJ2-2): DTAVSQTPKYLVTQMGNDKSIKCEQNLGHDTMYWYKQDSKKFLKIMFSYNNKELIINETVPNRFSPKSPDKAHLNLHINSLELGDSAVYFCASSQDALWVANTGELFFGEGSRLTVL.

This clonotype was seen ten or more times. This chain links TRBV7-4 with TRBJ2-7; the match to TRBD2 covers 9 bases. CDR1 SGHVT and CDR2 SQSDAQ come from the germline V gene. V trimming: 2 bases; J trimming: 2 bases; junction bases outside the gene matches: 7. The CDR3 has 16 amino acids. The CDR3 sequence: CASSLLAGRSTYEQYF. The DNA of the CDR3 is TGTGCCAGCAGCTTACTAGCGGGGCGATCAACCTACGAGCAGTACTTC.

The table lists this clonotype with many counts. This chain links TRBV5-1 with TRBJ2-1, with 8 bases fitting TRBD1. CDR1 and CDR2 (germline): SGHRS, YFSETQ. The CDR3 totals 15 residues. Trimming removed 0 bases from V and 9 bases from J; junction bases left unmatched: 8. The chain's CDR3 is CASSLEGTGWSEQFF. The CDR3 coding sequence is TGCGCCAGCAGCTTGGAGGGGACAGGTTGGAGTGAGCAGTTCTTC.

This clonotype was counted at least ten times. The chain joins TRBV12-3 or TRBV12-4 to TRBJ2-1; 9 bases align to TRBD1. The ends lost 2 bases at V and 7 bases at J; junction bases unmatched: 6. The length of the CDR3 is 15 residues. This CDR3 is CASSLWMGTGNEQFF. The CDR3 DNA is TGTGCCAGCAGTTTATGGATGGGGACAGGGAATGAGCAGTTCTTC.

This clonotype was detected many times. An end of the junction does not agree with germline; a read error may underlie this. The CDR3 DNA is TGTGTCAGCTCACCAAGGAGTGAGCAGTTCTTC. It codes for CVSSPRSEQFF. J is TRBJ2-1 and V is TRBV18; unclear D gene. In germline, CDR1 is KGHSH, CDR2 LQKENI. The CDR3 runs 11 residues.

Note on this clonotype: Its ends do not fully match the called genes, so a read error is possible. The J gene is TRBJ1-1, the V gene TRBV4-3, with D tentatively TRBD1 (6 bases). Germline values: CDR1 LGHNA, CDR2 YSLEER. The CDR3 spans 13 residues. For the CDR3, the DNA is TGCGCCAGTAGCCAAGAGGGGAGGGGGTCAGCTTTCTTT. Protein product: CASSQEGRGSAFF.

There are many counts of this clonotype. This chain links TRBV10-3 with TRBJ2-6; D is possibly TRBD1 or TRBD2 (5 bases each). The CDR3 has 15 residues. Germline assignment: CDR1 ENHRY and CDR2 SYGVKD. Trimming left V 4 bases short and J 3 bases short, with 10 bases between. Here the CDR3 reads CAISVEGYGANVLTF. CDR3 bases: TGTGCCATCAGTGTTGAGGGGTATGGGGCCAACGTCCTGACTTTC.

This clonotype occurred a few times. This chain uses TRBV20-1 with TRBJ2-5; 11 bases are shared with TRBD2. This CDR3 has 13 amino acids. Germline values: CDR1 DFQATT, CDR2 SNEGSKA (reference sequence). The ends lost 5 bases at V and 2 bases at J; junction bases unmatched: 1. The CDR3 loop reads CSAASGGQETQYF. The CDR3 nucleotides are TGCAGTGCTGCTAGCGGGGGGCAAGAGACCCAGTACTTC.

This clonotype was found many times. The J gene is TRBJ2-1, the V gene TRBV10-3; 11 bases are shared with TRBD2. The junction had 11 bases not matched to a gene; V was cut back by 7 bases and J by 0 bases. The CDR3 loop spans 18 amino acids. Per the germline V gene, CDR1 is ENHRY and CDR2 is SYGVKD. CDR3 protein: CAITPGLAEPSSYNEQFF. The CDR3 region has the DNA TGTGCCATCACCCCGGGACTAGCGGAGCCTAGCTCCTACAATGAGCAGTTCTTC.

At least ten counts were recorded for this clonotype. The V call is TRBV20-1, the J call TRBJ1-1, with a tentative D call TRBD1 (5 bases). Germline CDR1 reads DFQATT; CDR2 reads SNEGSKA (reference sequence). The CDR3 is 13 amino acids. Deletions cut 5 bases from V and 0 bases from J, with 10 bases between. The CDR3 DNA sequence: TGCAGTGCTCACCGGGACTTGAACACTGAAGCTTTCTTT. The encoded protein is CSAHRDLNTEAFF.

This clonotype appeared many times. The rearrangement joins TRBV7-2 to TRBJ2-1; D is possibly TRBD2 (7 bases). The CDR3 length is 17 residues. V gave up 3 bases and J gave up 4 bases, with 19 bases separating them. The germline gives CDR1 SGHTA, CDR2 FQGNSA. CDR3: CASSFDRGEGLYNEQFF. The CDR3 DNA is TGTGCCAGCAGCTTCGATAGGGGGGAGGGCCTATACAATGAGCAGTTCTTC.

This clonotype was counted at least ten times. This chain uses TRBV20-1 with TRBJ1-1; no reliable D call. The V end lost 5 bases, the J end lost 7 bases, and 23 bases lay between the germline ends. Germline assignment: CDR1 DFQATT and CDR2 SNEGSKA (reference sequence). This CDR3 is built from 15 residues. CDR3 coding DNA: TGCAGTGCTCGCCGATCGGACCCAAGTTTCAGTGAAGCTTTCTTT. Translation: CSARRSDPSFSEAFF.

This clonotype was counted many times. CDR3 sequence (DNA): TGTGCCAGCAGGAATCTCTACGAGCAGTACTTC. It encodes CASRNLYEQYF. The genes are TRBV6-6 and TRBJ2-7, with D unclear. The CDR3 has 11 amino acids. The ends were cut back, 6 bases at V and 3 bases at J, with 6 bases in the middle. Per germline, CDR1 MNHNY and CDR2 SVGAGI (reference sequence).

This clonotype was detected ten times or more. The chain links TRBV12-3 or TRBV12-4 to TRBJ2-3; 7 bases map to TRBD2. Losses at the gene ends were 2 bases for V and 2 bases for J; bases not matched to a gene: 4. The CDR3 is 15 residues long. The CDR3 nucleotides read TGTGCCAGCAGTTTACGAGCGGGGCTCACAGATACGCAGTATTTT. This gives the protein CASSLRAGLTDTQYF.

This clonotype was seen at least ten times. The chain links TRBV4-3 to TRBJ2-1; D not certain. The CDR3 is 14 residues long. V lost 0 bases, J lost 4 bases, and 7 bases lay in between. The germline CDR1 and CDR2 sequences are LGHNA and YSLEER. DNA of the CDR3: TGCGCCAGCAGCCAAGATATGGGTTACAATGAGCAGTTCTTC. Residues: CASSQDMGYNEQFF.

Ten or more counts support this clonotype. At one of its ends the junction is not consistent with the germline gene, which may arise from a read error. V usage is TRBV7-7 and J usage is TRBJ2-1, with 10 nucleotides matching TRBD2. Germline CDR1 reads SSHAT; CDR2 reads FNYEAQ (reference sequence). The CDR3 has 13 residues. The CDR3: CASSLASGGQPIF. In DNA, the CDR3 is TGTGCCAGCAGCTTAGCTAGCGGGGGGCAACCTATCTTC.

This clonotype was seen many times. The chain carries TRBV6-6 and TRBJ1-5, with 11 bases that match TRBD1. The germline CDR1 and CDR2 sequences are MNHNY and SVGAGI (reference sequence). The junction had 7 bases not matched to a gene; V was cut back by 0 bases and J by 0 bases. The CDR3 length is 19 residues. The chain's CDR3 is CASSYSGDRGKYSNQPQHF. The DNA of the CDR3 is TGTGCCAGCAGTTACTCAGGGGACAGGGGGAAATATAGCAATCAGCCCCAGCATTTT.

The chain combines TRBV5-1 with TRBJ1-1; perhaps TRBD1 as D (5 bases). CDR3 length: 15 amino acids. Germline V gene sequence: CDR1 SGHRS, CDR2 YFSETQ. Trimming left V 3 bases short and J 0 bases short, with 12 bases between. DNA for the CDR3: TGCGCCAGCAGCTCGACCGGGGCTTTGAACACTGAAGCTTTCTTT. This encodes CASSSTGALNTEAFF.

This clonotype occurred many times. The chain carries TRBV28 and TRBJ2-7, with TRBD2 matching over 13 bases. The germline CDR1 and CDR2 sequences are MDHEN and SYDVKM. The CDR3 has 16 residues. With 7 bases clipped from V and 5 bases from J, the junction kept 11 bases outside the gene matches. Here the CDR3 DNA reads TGTGCCAGCAAGACTAGCGGGAGGATTGTGGGCGACGAGCAGTACTTC. It translates to CASKTSGRIVGDEQYF.

A remark on this clonotype: The junction shows a germline mismatch at one end, possibly a read error. This chain's CDR3 is CASSLGYGWAVNEQFF. CDR3 nucleotide sequence: TGCGCTAGCAGCTTGGGTTACGGGTGGGCCGTCAATGAGCAGTTCTTC. The chain recombines TRBV5-1 with TRBJ2-1; D is unclear. The CDR3 is made up of 16 amino acids. The germline V gene encodes CDR1 SGHRS and CDR2 YFSETQ.

This clonotype was counted ten times or more. This chain links TRBV5-1 with TRBJ2-1; 9 nucleotides align to TRBD1. CDR3 length equals 16 residues. V lost 4 bases, J lost 8 bases, and 13 bases stayed unmatched. Per the germline V gene, CDR1 is SGHRS and CDR2 is YFSETQ. CDR3: CASSTPGTGPFDEQFF. CDR3 bases: TGCGCCAGCAGCACCCCCGGGACAGGGCCTTTCGATGAGCAGTTCTTC.

This clonotype showed up many times. The chain couples TRBV20-1 to TRBJ2-3; tentative D call: TRBD2 (5 bases). The CDR3 extends over 14 amino acids. Between the trimmed V and J ends, which lost 2 bases and 3 bases, there was a span of 12 bases. CDR1 is DFQATT and CDR2 is SNEGSKA in the germline V gene (reference sequence). CDR3 protein: CSARPGSSTDTQYF. CDR3 in DNA: TGCAGTGCTAGACCGGGATCAAGTACAGATACGCAGTATTTT.

The chain carries TRBV12-3 or TRBV12-4 and TRBJ2-7; D may be TRBD2 (6 bases). The CDR3 contains 14 residues. The ends were cut back, 5 bases at V and 5 bases at J, with 16 bases in the middle. For the CDR3, the DNA is TGTGCCAGCAGTGGTAGGGGACTCAGGAACGAGCAGTACTTC. This encodes CASSGRGLRNEQYF.

This clonotype has at least ten counts. This chain connects TRBV5-1 to TRBJ2-7; 8 positions agree with TRBD2. Germline V CDR1 and CDR2: SGHRS, YFSETQ. V trimming: 0 bases; J trimming: 5 bases; junction bases outside the gene matches: 10. The CDR3 contains 16 residues. CDR3 loop: CASSLDKSGGSDEQYF. The DNA for the CDR3 is TGCGCCAGCAGCTTGGATAAAAGCGGGGGTAGTGACGAGCAGTACTTC.

This clonotype was seen at least ten times. J is TRBJ2-5 and V is TRBV7-3; TRBD1 might be the D (5 bases). The CDR3 runs to 14 residues. Trimming removed 4 bases from V and 4 bases from J, with 13 bases in between. CDR1 SGHTA and CDR2 FQGTGA come from the germline V gene. CDR3 sequence: CASSYQGSGETQYF. The CDR3 nucleotides read TGTGCCAGCAGCTACCAGGGTTCGGGAGAGACCCAGTACTTC.

This clonotype was observed many times. The chain employs TRBV12-3 or TRBV12-4 and TRBJ2-1, with 7 positions matching TRBD2. After removal of 5 bases from V and 5 bases from J, the junction contained 6 bases not matched to a gene. This CDR3 comprises 14 residues. CDR3 sequence reads: CASSPQRGHNEQFF. CDR3 DNA: TGTGCCAGCAGTCCACAGCGGGGCCACAATGAGCAGTTCTTC.